A selection of T cell receptor beta chains follows, all from one sample in a study of blood T cell repertoires in COVID-19. The repertoire was sequenced with immunoSEQ multiplex PCR; TCRdb's copy has only in-frame clones and lacks some. The sample records over 50,000 clones, around nine tenths being singletons. The sample taken for sequencing was peripheral blood. Receptors were obtained from a man aged 50-59 years with active COVID-19. CDR3s include the opening cysteine and the closing phenylalanine or tryptophan. The D gene is left open where the match is weak. Part of the rows lack a size; the others show once, few, many or a class for expanded clones.

clone_size,d_call,j_call,v_call,cdr3_nt,cdr3_aa
NA,TRBD1,TRBJ1-1,TRBV6-6,TGTGCCAGCACCGAGGGACAGGGGGCGCTGGCTTTCTTT,CASTEGQGALAFF
NA,TRBD1,TRBJ2-2,TRBV2,TGTGCCAGCAGTTACGGGACAGGACAACCGGGGGAGCTGTTTTTT,CASSYGTGQPGELFF
NA,NA,TRBJ1-1,TRBV7-2,TGTGCCAGCAGCTTCTCAGGTGGAGGTCGGAATACTGAAGCTTTCTTT,CASSFSGGGRNTEAFF
NA,TRBD2,TRBJ2-1,TRBV7-2,TGTGCCAGCAGCCGGGGACTAGACTACAATGAGCAGTTCTTC,CASSRGLDYNEQFF
NA,TRBD1,TRBJ1-6,TRBV9,TGTGCCAGCAGCGCAAGGGACAGGTCCTATAATTCACCCCTCCACTTT,CASSARDRSYNSPLHF
NA,NA,TRBJ2-3,TRBV5-6,TGTGCCAGCAGCTTGCTTACGACTCAATTGTTTCATACGCAGTATTTT,CASSLLTTQLFHTQYF
NA,NA,TRBJ1-2,TRBV27,TGTGCCAGCAGTTCACCGACGACAGCACCCTATGGCTACACCTTC,CASSSPTTAPYGYTF
NA,TRBD1,TRBJ1-2,TRBV24-1,TGTGCCACCAGCGACAGGGGGCTCTATGGCTACACCTTC,CATSDRGLYGYTF
once,NA,TRBJ2-1,TRBV2,TGTGCCAGCAGTGATGAGGCTAGCGACTACAATGAGCAGTTCTTC,CASSDEASDYNEQFF
NA,NA,TRBJ2-1,TRBV7-2,TGTGCCAGCAGGTCGGGAGCCGCCAATGAGCAGTTCTTC,CASRSGAANEQFF
NA,NA,TRBJ2-2,TRBV7-2,TGTGCCAGCAGCTTCAGGGTGGGCGGGGAGCTGTTTTTT,CASSFRVGGELFF
NA,TRBD2,TRBJ2-1,TRBV6-2/TRBV6-3,TGTGCCAGCAGTTACACGCGGGGGACTAACAATGAGCAGTTCTTC,CASSYTRGTNNEQFF
NA,NA,TRBJ1-1,TRBV19,TGTGCCACTGGGGCGGTGGAGAACACTGAAGCTTTCTTT,CATGAVENTEAFF
NA,TRBD2,TRBJ2-3,TRBV5-1,TGCGCCAGCTCAGCCACTAGCGAAGAAGATACGCAGTATTTT,CASSATSEEDTQYF
NA,TRBD1,TRBJ2-7,TRBV9,TGTGCCAGCAGCGTAGGGACAGGGGGTGTTTACGAGCAGTACTTC,CASSVGTGGVYEQYF
once,NA,TRBJ2-7,TRBV20-1,TGCAGTGCTTACCGGTCTACCGAGCAGTACTTC,CSAYRSTEQYF
NA,NA,TRBJ2-7,TRBV27,TGTGCCAGCAGCTATCAGGGGAGAAGGACATACGAGCAGTACTTC,CASSYQGRRTYEQYF